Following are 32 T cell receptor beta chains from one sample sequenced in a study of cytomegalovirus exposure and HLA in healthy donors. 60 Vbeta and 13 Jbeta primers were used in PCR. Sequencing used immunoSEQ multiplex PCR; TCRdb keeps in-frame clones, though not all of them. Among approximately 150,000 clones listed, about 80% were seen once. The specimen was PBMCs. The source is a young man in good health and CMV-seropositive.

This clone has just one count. For the CDR3, the DNA is TGTGCCAGCAGCCTACCGGGACAGGGGATCTACGAGCAGTACTTC. Its translation is CASSLPGQGIYEQYF. The chain combines TRBV5-4 with TRBJ2-7, with 10 bases that match TRBD1. Germline V gene lookup returns CDR1 SGHNT and CDR2 YYREEE (reference sequence). The CDR3 covers 15 residues. V lost 4 bases to trimming and J lost 3 bases; unmatched junction nucleotides: 7.

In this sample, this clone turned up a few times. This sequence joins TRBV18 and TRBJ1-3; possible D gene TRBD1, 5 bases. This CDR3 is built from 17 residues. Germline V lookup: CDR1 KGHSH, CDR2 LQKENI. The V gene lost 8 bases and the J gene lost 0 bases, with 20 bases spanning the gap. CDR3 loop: CASTASEGRVSGNTIYF. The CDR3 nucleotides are TGTGCCAGCACAGCCTCCGAGGGGAGGGTCTCTGGAAACACCATATATTTT.

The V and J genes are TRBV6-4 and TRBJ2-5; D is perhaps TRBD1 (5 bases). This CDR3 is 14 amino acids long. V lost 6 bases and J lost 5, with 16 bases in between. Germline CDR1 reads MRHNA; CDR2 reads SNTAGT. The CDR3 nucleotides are TGTGCCAGCAGACCCTTCACAGGATCTGAGACCCAGTACTTC. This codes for CASRPFTGSETQYF.

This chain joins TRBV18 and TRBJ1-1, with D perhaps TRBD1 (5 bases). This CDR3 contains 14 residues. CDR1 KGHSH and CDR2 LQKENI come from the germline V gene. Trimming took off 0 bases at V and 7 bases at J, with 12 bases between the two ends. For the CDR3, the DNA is TGTGCCAGCTCACCACCGGGCGGGACCCTTGAAGCTTTCTTT. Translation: CASSPPGGTLEAFF.

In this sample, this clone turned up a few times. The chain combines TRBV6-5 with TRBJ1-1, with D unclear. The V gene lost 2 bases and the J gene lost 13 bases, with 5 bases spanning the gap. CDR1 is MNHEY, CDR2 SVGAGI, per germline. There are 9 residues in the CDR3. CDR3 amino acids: CASSYMSFF. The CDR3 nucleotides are TGTGCCAGCAGTTACATGAGTTTCTTT.

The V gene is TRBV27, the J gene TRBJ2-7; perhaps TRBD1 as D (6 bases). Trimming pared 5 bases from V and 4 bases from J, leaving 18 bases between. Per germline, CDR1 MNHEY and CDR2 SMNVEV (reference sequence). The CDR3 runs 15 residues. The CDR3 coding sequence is TGTGCCAGCAGTCTCACCGGGACCCAGGGGTACGAGCAGTACTTC. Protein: CASSLTGTQGYEQYF.

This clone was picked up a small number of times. CDR3 loop: CASSPSKGSTEAFF. CDR3 coding DNA: TGTGCCAGTAGTCCCTCGAAAGGGAGTACTGAAGCTTTCTTT. The chain carries TRBV19 and TRBJ1-1; the D is unclear. The length of the CDR3 is 14 residues. The V gene's germline CDR1 is LNHDA and CDR2 SQIVND (reference sequence). Trimming pared 5 bases from V and 5 bases from J, leaving 15 bases between.

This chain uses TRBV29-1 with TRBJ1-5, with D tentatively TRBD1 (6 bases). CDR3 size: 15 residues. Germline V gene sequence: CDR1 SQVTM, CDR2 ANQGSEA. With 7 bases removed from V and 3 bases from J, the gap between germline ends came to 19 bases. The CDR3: CSALRGGAVNQPQHF. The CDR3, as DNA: TGCAGCGCCCTGAGGGGGGGGGCTGTCAATCAGCCCCAGCATTTT.

In nucleotides, the CDR3 is TGTGCCAGCAGTTATGACGCGGGGGGATCTGAAGCTTTCTTT. This codes for CASSYDAGGSEAFF. The chain couples TRBV6-1 to TRBJ1-1, with a tentative D call TRBD1 (5 bases). CDR1 is MNHNS and CDR2 is SASEGT in the germline V gene. V dropped 5 bases and J dropped 6 bases, with 16 bases sitting between them. The CDR3 is 14 amino acids.

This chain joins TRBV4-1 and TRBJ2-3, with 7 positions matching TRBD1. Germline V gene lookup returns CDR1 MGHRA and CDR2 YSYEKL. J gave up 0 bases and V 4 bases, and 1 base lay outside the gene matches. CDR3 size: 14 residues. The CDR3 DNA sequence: TGCGCCAGCAGCCCGGACAGGAGCACAGATACGCAGTATTTT. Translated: CASSPDRSTDTQYF.

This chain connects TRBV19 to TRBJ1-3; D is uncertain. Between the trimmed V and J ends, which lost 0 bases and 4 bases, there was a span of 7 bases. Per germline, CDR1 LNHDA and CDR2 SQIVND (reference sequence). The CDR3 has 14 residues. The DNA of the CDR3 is TGTGCCAGTAGTATAGATCGAGAGGGAAACACCATATATTTT. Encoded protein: CASSIDREGNTIYF. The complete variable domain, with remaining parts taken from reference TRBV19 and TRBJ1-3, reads DGGITQSPKYLFRKEGQNVTLSCEQNLNHDAMYWYRQDPGQGLRLIYYSQIVNDFQKGDIAEGYSVSREKKESFPLTVTSAQKNPTAFYLCASSIDREGNTIYFGEGSWLTVV.

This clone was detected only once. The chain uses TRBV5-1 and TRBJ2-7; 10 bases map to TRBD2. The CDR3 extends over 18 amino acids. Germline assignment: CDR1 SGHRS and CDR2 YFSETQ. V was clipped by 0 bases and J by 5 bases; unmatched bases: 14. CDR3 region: CASSLAPPLAGGRHEQYF. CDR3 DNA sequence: TGCGCCAGCAGCTTGGCCCCCCCCTTAGCGGGGGGCAGACACGAGCAGTACTTC.

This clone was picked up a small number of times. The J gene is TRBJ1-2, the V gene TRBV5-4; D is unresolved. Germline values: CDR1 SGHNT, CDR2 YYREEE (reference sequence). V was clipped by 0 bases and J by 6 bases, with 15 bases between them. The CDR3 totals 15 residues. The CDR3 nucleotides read TGTGCCAGCAGCTTGGAAAAGTCGGGAGCTCATGGCTACACCTTC. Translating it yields CASSLEKSGAHGYTF.

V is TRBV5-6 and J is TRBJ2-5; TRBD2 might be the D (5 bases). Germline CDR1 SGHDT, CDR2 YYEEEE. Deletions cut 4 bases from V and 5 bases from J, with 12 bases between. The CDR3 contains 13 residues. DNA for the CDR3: TGTGCCAGCAGCCCAACTAGGTTCGAGACCCAGTACTTC. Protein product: CASSPTRFETQYF.

As DNA, the CDR3 is TGTGCCAGCAGTCTGCGATGGGCCGGGGCCAACGTCCTGACTTTC. Its translation: CASSLRWAGANVLTF. The V call is TRBV28, the J call TRBJ2-6; D remains ambiguous. CDR3 length: 15 amino acids. The germline CDR1 and CDR2 sequences are MDHEN and SYDVKM. V lost 5 bases and J lost 4, with 12 bases in between.

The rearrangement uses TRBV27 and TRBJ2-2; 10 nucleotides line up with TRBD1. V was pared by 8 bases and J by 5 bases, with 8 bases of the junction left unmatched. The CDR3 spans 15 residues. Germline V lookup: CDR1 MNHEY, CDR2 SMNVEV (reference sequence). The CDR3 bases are TGTGCCAGCCGGCGACAGGGGGCGAGGACCGGGGAGCTGTTTTTT. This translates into CASRRQGARTGELFF.

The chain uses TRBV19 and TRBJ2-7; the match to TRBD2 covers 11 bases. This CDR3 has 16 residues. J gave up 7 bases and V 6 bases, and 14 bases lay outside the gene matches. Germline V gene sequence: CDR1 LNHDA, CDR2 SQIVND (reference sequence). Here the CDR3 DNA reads TGTGCCAGTAGCCAACACACTAGCGGGGGCCCTCGAGAGCAGTACTTC. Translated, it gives CASSQHTSGGPREQYF. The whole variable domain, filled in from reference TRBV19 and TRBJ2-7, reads DGGITQSPKYLFRKEGQNVTLSCEQNLNHDAMYWYRQDPGQGLRLIYYSQIVNDFQKGDIAEGYSVSREKKESFPLTVTSAQKNPTAFYLCASSQHTSGGPREQYFGPGTRLTVT.

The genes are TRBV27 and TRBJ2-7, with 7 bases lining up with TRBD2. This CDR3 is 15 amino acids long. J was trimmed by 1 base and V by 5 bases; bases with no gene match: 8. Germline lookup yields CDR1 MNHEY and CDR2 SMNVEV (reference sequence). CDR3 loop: CASSPVGGLSYEQYF. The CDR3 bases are TGTGCCAGCAGTCCCGTGGGAGGGTTATCCTACGAGCAGTACTTC.

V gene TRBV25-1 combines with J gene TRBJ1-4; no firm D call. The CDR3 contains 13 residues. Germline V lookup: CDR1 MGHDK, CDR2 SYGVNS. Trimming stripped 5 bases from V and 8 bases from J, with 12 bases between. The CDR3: CASSFEGEEKLFF. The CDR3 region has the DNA TGTGCCAGCAGTTTTGAGGGAGAGGAAAAACTGTTTTTT.

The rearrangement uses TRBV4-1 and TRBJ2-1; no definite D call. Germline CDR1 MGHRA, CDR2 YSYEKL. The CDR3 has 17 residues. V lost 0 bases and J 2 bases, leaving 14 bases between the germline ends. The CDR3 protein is CASSQEVLTFPYNEQFF. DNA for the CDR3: TGCGCCAGCAGCCAAGAAGTCCTGACTTTCCCCTACAATGAGCAGTTCTTC.

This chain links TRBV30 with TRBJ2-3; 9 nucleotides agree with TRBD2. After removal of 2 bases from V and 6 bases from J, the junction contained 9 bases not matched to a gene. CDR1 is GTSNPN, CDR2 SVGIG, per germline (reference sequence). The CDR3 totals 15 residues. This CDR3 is CAWSLAGGEWDTQYF. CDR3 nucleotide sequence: TGTGCCTGGAGTCTTGCGGGAGGGGAGTGGGATACGCAGTATTTT.

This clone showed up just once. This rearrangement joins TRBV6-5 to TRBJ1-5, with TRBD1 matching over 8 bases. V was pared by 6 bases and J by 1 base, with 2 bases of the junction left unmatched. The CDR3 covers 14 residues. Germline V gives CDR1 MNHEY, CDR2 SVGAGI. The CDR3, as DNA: TGTGCCAGCAGCCGGACAGGGAGCAATCAGCCCCAGCATTTT. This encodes CASSRTGSNQPQHF.

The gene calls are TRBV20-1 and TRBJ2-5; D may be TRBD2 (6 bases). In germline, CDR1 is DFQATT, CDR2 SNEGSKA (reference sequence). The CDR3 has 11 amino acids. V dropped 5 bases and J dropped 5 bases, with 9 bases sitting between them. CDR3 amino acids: CSAPEGETQYF. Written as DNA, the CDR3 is TGCAGTGCTCCGGAGGGGGAGACCCAGTACTTC.

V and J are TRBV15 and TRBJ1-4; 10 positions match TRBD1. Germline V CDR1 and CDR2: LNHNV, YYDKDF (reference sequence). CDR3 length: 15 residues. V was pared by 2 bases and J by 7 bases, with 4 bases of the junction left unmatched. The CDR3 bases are TGTGCCACCAGCAGAAGAGGGACAGGGGTTGAAAAACTGTTTTTT. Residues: CATSRRGTGVEKLFF.

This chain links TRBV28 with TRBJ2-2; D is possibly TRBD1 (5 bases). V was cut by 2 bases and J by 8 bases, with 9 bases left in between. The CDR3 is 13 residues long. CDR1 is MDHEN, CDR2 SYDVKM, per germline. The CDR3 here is CASSLTRDGELFF. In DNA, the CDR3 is TGTGCCAGCAGTTTAACCAGGGATGGGGAGCTGTTTTTT.

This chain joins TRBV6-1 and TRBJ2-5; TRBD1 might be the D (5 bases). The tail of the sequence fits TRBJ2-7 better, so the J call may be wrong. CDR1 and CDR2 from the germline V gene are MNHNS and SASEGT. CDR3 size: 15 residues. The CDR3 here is CASEPAGSSSYEQYF. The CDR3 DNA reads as TGTGCCAGCGAACCGGCAGGGTCAAGCTCCTACGAGCAGTACTTC.

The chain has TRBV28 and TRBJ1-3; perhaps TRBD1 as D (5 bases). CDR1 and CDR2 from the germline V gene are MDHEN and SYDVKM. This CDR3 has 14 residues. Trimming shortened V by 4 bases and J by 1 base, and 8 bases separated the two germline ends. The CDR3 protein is CASSSPGSGNTIYF. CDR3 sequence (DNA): TGTGCCAGCAGTTCCCCAGGGTCTGGAAACACCATATATTTT.

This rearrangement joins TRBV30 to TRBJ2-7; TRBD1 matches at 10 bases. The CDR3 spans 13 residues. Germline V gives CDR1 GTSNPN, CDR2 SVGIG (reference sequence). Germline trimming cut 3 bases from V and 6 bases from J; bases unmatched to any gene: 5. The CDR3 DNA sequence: TGTGCCTGGAGCAGACAGGGGGCGACCGAGCAGTACTTC. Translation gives CAWSRQGATEQYF.

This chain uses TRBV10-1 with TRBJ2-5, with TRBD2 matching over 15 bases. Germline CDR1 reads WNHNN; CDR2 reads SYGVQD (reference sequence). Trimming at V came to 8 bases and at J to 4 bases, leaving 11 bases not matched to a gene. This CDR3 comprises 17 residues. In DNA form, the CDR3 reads TGCGCCAGCTCAACCGGACTAGCGGGAGGGCATAGAGAGACCCAGTACTTC. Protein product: CASSTGLAGGHRETQYF.

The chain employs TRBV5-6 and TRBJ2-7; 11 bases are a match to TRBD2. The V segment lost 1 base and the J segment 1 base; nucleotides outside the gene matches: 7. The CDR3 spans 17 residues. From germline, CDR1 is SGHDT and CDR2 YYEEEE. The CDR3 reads CASSLTSGSLPSYEQYF. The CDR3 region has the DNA TGTGCCAGCAGCTTGACTAGCGGGAGCCTACCTTCCTACGAGCAGTACTTC.

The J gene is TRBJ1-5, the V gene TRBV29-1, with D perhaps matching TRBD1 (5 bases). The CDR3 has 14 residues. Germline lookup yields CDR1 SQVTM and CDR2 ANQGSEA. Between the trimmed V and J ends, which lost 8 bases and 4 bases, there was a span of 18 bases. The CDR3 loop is CSLHGRETNQPQHF. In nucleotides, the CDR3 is TGCAGCCTACACGGCAGGGAAACGAATCAGCCCCAGCATTTT.

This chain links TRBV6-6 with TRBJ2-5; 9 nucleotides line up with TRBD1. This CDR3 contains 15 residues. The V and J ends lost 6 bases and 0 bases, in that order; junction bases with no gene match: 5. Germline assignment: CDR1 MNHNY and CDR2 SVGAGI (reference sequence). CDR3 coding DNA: TGTGCCAGCAGGGAGACAGGGGGTAACCAAGAGACCCAGTACTTC. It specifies CASRETGGNQETQYF.